This T cell receptor beta chain was sequenced for a study of T cell responses to AZD1222 COVID-19 vaccine. Clones were sequenced by immunoSEQ multiplex PCR, and TCRdb holds only the in-frame ones, with some missing. This repertoire shows around 140,000 clones, roughly 91% found once; its top ten account for around 5%. V trimming: 1 base; J trimming: 9 bases; junction bases outside the gene matches: 14. The CDR3 runs to 16 residues. Germline loops: CDR1 SGHTA, CDR2 FQGNSA. About this clone: Its target is unknown.

General study points: Two AZD1222 doses significantly raised spike-specific TCR breadth and depth over controls. Females outnumbered males among donors, who were mostly white British; clonal diversity was possibly underestimated. No day 14 peak samples; only post-peak repertoires were characterized.

This clonotype was obtained from an adult in good health. This sequence joins TRBV7-2 and TRBJ2-7; the match to TRBD2 covers 8 bases. The sample here was peripheral blood, taken on day 0 of AZD1222 vaccination. CDR3 DNA: TGTGCCAGCAGCTTAGGGGCCAGCGGGAGTTACTCCCCGCAGTACTTC. This sequence encodes CASSLGASGSYSPQYF.